This T cell receptor beta chain comes out of a study of T cell changes during pregnancy in multiple sclerosis. The V and J ends lost 7 bases and 7 bases, in that order; junction bases with no gene match: 9. This CDR3 is built from 14 residues. Germline loops: CDR1 MNHEY, CDR2 SMNVEV (reference sequence). Sequencing was performed with immunoSEQ multiplex PCR; in TCRdb, only in-frame clones are kept and a portion is missing. The profile shows approximately 90,000 clones, 91% of them singletons. This TCR was recovered from a female donor in good health, enrolled as a control in a pregnancy study. V usage is TRBV27 and J usage is TRBJ2-2; 7 nucleotides agree with TRBD1. The source material was peripheral blood, sampled after pregnancy. The DNA for the CDR3 is TGTGCCAGCACAATAAAACAGGGGATCGGGGAGCTGTTTTTT. It encodes CASTIKQGIGELFF.